One sample yielded the 5 T cell receptor beta chains listed below, sequenced in a study of blood T cell repertoires in COVID-19. Some clones are missing from TCRdb's copy, which holds only in-frame ones; the method was immunoSEQ multiplex PCR. The sample lists more than 130,000 clones; around nine tenths were seen once. The sequenced sample was peripheral blood. These receptors came from a man in his forties or fifties with active or convalescent COVID-19.

This chain joins TRBV19 and TRBJ2-2; maybe TRBD2 (6 bases). Germline values: CDR1 LNHDA, CDR2 SQIVND (reference sequence). V shed 1 base and J shed 5 bases, with 11 bases lying between them. This CDR3 comprises 15 residues. Here the CDR3 reads CASSIAGVRTGELFF. For the CDR3, the DNA is TGTGCCAGTAGTATAGCGGGAGTACGTACCGGGGAGCTGTTTTTT.

This chain links TRBV20-1 with TRBJ2-1; no firm D call. The CDR3 has 11 residues. The V gene's germline CDR1 is DFQATT and CDR2 SNEGSKA (reference sequence). Trimming removed 6 bases from V and 8 bases from J, with 11 bases in between. The CDR3 DNA follows: TGCAGTGCCCAAATCCTAGATGAGCAGTTCTTC. Translating it yields CSAQILDEQFF.

The gene calls are TRBV15 and TRBJ2-5; 8 bases agree with TRBD2. V lost 10 bases, J lost 4 bases, and 11 bases stayed unmatched. The CDR3 totals 14 residues. The germline gives CDR1 LNHNV, CDR2 YYDKDF (reference sequence). The CDR3 sequence is CAIKSGGSGETQYF. In DNA, the CDR3 is TGTGCCATTAAAAGCGGGGGATCCGGAGAGACCCAGTACTTC.

The CDR3 region has the DNA TGTGCCAGTAGTATCGCAGGGTACACCGGGGAGCTGTTTTTT. Residues: CASSIAGYTGELFF. The V gene is TRBV19, the J gene TRBJ2-2; a possible D gene is TRBD1 (5 bases). From germline, CDR1 is LNHDA and CDR2 SQIVND (reference sequence). V was pared by 3 bases and J by 3 bases, with 8 bases between. The CDR3 has 14 residues.

The gene calls are TRBV21-1 and TRBJ2-1; the D call TRBD2 from the table was never checked on the DNA. TRBV21-1 is given as a pseudogene. The length of the CDR3 is 18 residues. This CDR3 is CASSKSGPTSGNYNEQFF. The DNA of the CDR3 is TGTGCCAGCAGCAAAAGCGGGCCCACTAGCGGGAATTACAATGAGCAGTTCTTC.